The T cell receptor beta chain described here comes from a study of T-cell reconstitution after alpha-beta-depleted transplantation in children. Study findings and constraints: There were some patients whose high TCRbeta diversity at day 60 came from surviving recipient T cells and thymic progenitors. T-cell counts and diversity were attributed mostly to newly produced T cells one year after transplant. Roughly two months post-transplant, alpha-beta T cells reportedly originated from several hundred graft clones that had expanded.

Preparation of the TCRbeta library was carried out with unique molecular identifiers. TCRdb recomputed calls from the PCR reads with MiXCR, one row per CDR3 protein. The top ten clones hold 27% of a sample with 44,000 or so distinct CDR3 sequences, about 9% of them seen once. The CDR3 contains 16 residues. Germline V gives CDR1 LGHDT, CDR2 YNNKEL (reference sequence). Trimming stripped 1 base from V and 6 bases from J, with 15 bases between. This clonotype was seen a handful of times. The antigen is undetermined. The chain carries TRBV3-1 and TRBJ2-2; D may be TRBD1 (6 bases). The receptor comes from a male patient aged 2-15 years who had a stem cell transplant for chronic granulomatous disease, so the T cells may come from the graft donor. Sequenced material: PBMCs, mostly from graft donor cells, taken 60 days after TCRalphabeta/CD19-depleted stem cell transplant. This CDR3 is CASSQGSNTGSGELFF. The DNA of the CDR3 is TGTGCCAGCAGCCAAGGGTCAAATACAGGGTCCGGGGAGCTGTTTTTT.